This T cell receptor beta chain appears in the sequencing data of a study of T cell changes during pregnancy in multiple sclerosis (dated by TCRdb to about 2019). For context, the study as a whole: The study examined how the T cell repertoire changed over the course of pregnancy in women with multiple sclerosis.

About this clone itself: Its antigen is not yet known. Base qualities are not provided; no much larger clone lies one nucleotide away.

Ends trimmed: V by 6 bases, J by 3 bases; bases unmatched to a gene: 15. From the cysteine through the phenylalanine, the CDR3 covers 17 amino acids. Only the CDR3 portion is preserved as DNA: 51 bases, with reading frame beginning at the first base. The germline V gene sets CDR1 to SNHLY and CDR2 to FYNNEI. The library was built by means of the immunoSEQ multiplex PCR assay. The source is immuneACCESS, and TCRdb retained only in-frame sequences with V and J called. Part of the clones is not carried over; for the studies checked, unresolved V genes explain less than half of this, and the remainder is unexplained. This sample lists some 70,000 clones; about 91% were detected once. The ten top clones hold approximately 5.7% of the sample.

The chain is assembled from TRBV2 and TRBJ2-7, with 9 junctional bases fitting TRBD1. This TCR was sampled from a female donor with multiple sclerosis, enrolled in a pregnancy study. Sequenced here: CD8+ T cells from peripheral blood mononuclear cells, sampled before pregnancy. In nucleotides, the sequence is TGTGCCAGCAGGCCGACAGGGGGGACCCTCGCCCTCTACGAGCAGTACTTC. This translates into CASRPTGGTLALYEQYF. The entire variable domain, with the stretches around the CDR3 drawn from the reference TRBV2 and TRBJ2-7 proteins, is EPEVTQTPSHQVTQMGQEVILRCVPISNHLYFYWYRQILGQKVEFLVSFYNNEISEKSEIFDDQFSVERPDGSNFTLKIRSTKLEDSAMYFCASRPTGGTLALYEQYFGPGTRLTVT.